The T cell receptor (beta chain) under discussion was sequenced for a study of neoadjuvant anti-PD-1 for oral cavity cancer (dated by TCRdb to the early 2020s). Regarding the research as a whole: Patients mostly received three to four biweekly doses of nivolumab at 3 mg/kg before curative-intent surgical resection. Patients without progression received a fourth nivolumab dose around day 43 and underwent definitive surgical resection on days 50-56. Under RECIST 1.1, a patient counted as a responder if showing complete response, partial response or stable disease, and as a non-responder if showing progression. The parent correlative cohort had 12 to 13 patients and a response rate of roughly 32%.

In light of the paper, this sample's time point label describes: before neoadjuvant nivolumab. Patients had been newly diagnosed with stage II-IVA oral cavity squamous cell carcinoma, and no prior systemic or radiation treatment had been given to the patients. Everyone in the cohort had locally advanced, HPV-negative oral cavity squamous cell carcinoma. Samples were obtained from a longitudinal correlative study of a single-arm phase II trial of neoadjuvant nivolumab in oral cavity squamous cell carcinoma. Subject-matched pre- and post-treatment PBMCs and tumors from three responders and three non-responders were subjected to genomic DNA-based TCRbeta sequencing. Genomic DNA was isolated from tumor tissue using the Maxwell RSC DNA from Tissue kit. General study outcomes and caveats: Greater tumor shrinkage correlated with larger post-treatment sizes of preexisting intratumoral clones, which suggests that expansion of preexisting clones contributed to response. The TCR analyses had only three patients in each response group, and the authors called for validation in larger cohorts. Higher pretreatment blood TCRbeta clonality and lower post-treatment tumor TCRbeta clonality were correlated with higher pretreatment blood Treg/Th17 ratios.

On this clone itself: The clone's antigen remains unknown. No base-level quality is on record; no much larger clone is a single base apart.

Tumor libraries used mostly 4.8 ug of input genomic DNA for survey sequencing, with two replicates per sample. The immunoSEQ hsTCRbeta kit was used to prepare TCRbeta libraries according to the manufacturer's instructions. The finished libraries were brought together in one pool at about 2.8 nM, which was then read using an Illumina NovaSeq 6000 S4 flow cell. Concerning the study's data processing: The immunoSEQ Analyzer handled quality control and preprocessing of the raw data. The analysis was limited to productive rearrangements, and each clonotype was defined by a unique CDR3 amino acid sequence. Using the R package tcR, the researchers computed the Gini-Simpson index as their estimate of repertoire clonality. Gini indices were compared with Student's t test, and associations with tumor size change were assessed by Pearson correlation. Here the immuneACCESS table is served through TCRdb, limited to in-frame sequences with V and J called. Missing clones are a known gap in these copies; in checked studies unresolved V genes cover under half, and the rest lacks a known reason. V, J and clone size were drawn from that table, and D and trimming were deduced from the DNA. This sample holds 7,200 or so clones; roughly 49% were observed only once. The ten largest clones capture around 7.1% of the sample.

The sample was tumor tissue, taken before nivolumab (anti-PD-1) treatment. The receptor was isolated from a person aged 35-79 years with oral cavity squamous cell carcinoma.

CDR3 loop: CASSSGQGALRANVLTF. The DNA sequence is as follows: TGCGCCAGCAGCAGCGGACAGGGGGCGCTAAGGGCCAACGTCCTGACTTTC. This chain is built from TRBV5-1 and TRBJ2-6, and TRBD1 aligns with 11 junction nucleotides. Counted from cysteine to phenylalanine, this CDR3 has 17 amino acids. Only the CDR3 part of the read is kept: 51 bases, read in frame from the first base. Clipping removes 4 bases from V and 5 bases from J, with 8 as the unmatched junction base count. The CDR1 and CDR2 encoded by the germline V gene are SGHRS and YFSETQ. Beyond the CDR3, the reference TRBV5-1 and TRBJ2-6 genes provide the residues; the full variable domain reads: KAGVTQTPRYLIKTRGQQVTLSCSPISGHRSVSWYQQTPGQGLQFLFEYFSETQRNKGNFPGRFSGRQFSNSRSEMNVSTLELGDSALYLCASSSGQGALRANVLTFGAGSRLTVL.